The rows below give T cell receptor beta chains drawn from one sample of a study of T cell repertoires in cytomegalovirus infection. TCRdb itself ran the reads through MiXCR, one entry per CDR3 protein. The table lists approximately 200,000 distinct CDR3 sequences, 28% of them singletons, with 30% to 35% in the top ten. Specimen: PBMCs. The source is a human donor in good health (CMV status not recorded). Some clones in this sample may be carry-over from other donors' samples. Each CDR3 is given with its conserved first and last residue. Each record gives: clone size, V gene, D gene, J gene, CDR3 DNA, CDR3 protein. The D gene is left open where the match is weak. The listing skips clone size in some rows; elsewhere it reads once, few, many or a size class.

NA	TRBV11-2	NA	TRBJ1-2	TGTGCCAGCAGCCAAGTGGGGCCCGACTACACCTTC	CASSQVGPDYTF
NA	TRBV11-2	TRBD1	TRBJ1-1	TGTGCCAGCAGCCCTGGGTTGAGGGGGCGAGGCGCTGAAGCTTTCTTT	CASSPGLRGRGAEAFF
NA	TRBV2	NA	TRBJ2-1	TGTGCCAGCAGTTTCGGACACTTCAATGAGCAGTTCTTC	CASSFGHFNEQFF
many	TRBV2	NA	TRBJ2-1	TGTGCCAGCAGTCCCTACAATGAGCAGTTCTTC	CASSPYNEQFF
NA	TRBV7-8	TRBD1	TRBJ1-1	TGTGCCAGCAGCATCGGACAGGGCACTGAAGCTTTCTTT	CASSIGQGTEAFF
few	TRBV9	TRBD1	TRBJ1-2	TGTGCCAGCAGCGTAGCACCTCCGGGACAGGGGATCTATGGCTACACCTTC	CASSVAPPGQGIYGYTF
many	TRBV5-6	NA	TRBJ1-1	TGTGCCAGCAGCCAGGACCCAGGTGGAGGGACTGAAGCTTTCTTT	CASSQDPGGGTEAFF
NA	TRBV7-2	NA	TRBJ2-1	TGTGCCAGCAGCTTAGCGCAGAGCCCAGGCAATGAGCAGTTCTTC	CASSLAQSPGNEQFF
few	TRBV19	NA	TRBJ1-6	TGTGCCAGTAGTCTCGGTTGGAGCTCCTATAATTCACCCCTCCACTTT	CASSLGWSSYNSPLHF
NA	TRBV2	NA	TRBJ2-3	TGTGCCAGCACCGGAACTATAAATGCAGATACGCAGTATTTT	CASTGTINADTQYF
many	TRBV7-8	TRBD2	TRBJ2-2	TGTGCCAGCAGCATAACCGGGACTACTGGCACCGGGGAGCTGTTTTTT	CASSITGTTGTGELFF
few	TRBV4-3	NA	TRBJ2-5	TGCGCCAGCAGCCTTCCGGGAAGGATCGGAGAGACCCAGTACTTC	CASSLPGRIGETQYF
many	TRBV7-2	TRBD1	TRBJ2-7	TGTGCCAGCAGCTTAGCGCTACAGGGGACCTACGAGCAGTACTTC	CASSLALQGTYEQYF
many	TRBV7-8	NA	TRBJ1-1	TGTGCCAGCAGCTTAGTGAACGGACGAGCTTTCTTT	CASSLVNGRAFF
NA	TRBV5-3	NA	TRBJ1-1	TGTGCCAGCAGCTGGGGGAGTTGGACTGAAGCTTTCTTT	CASSWGSWTEAFF
many	TRBV11-2	TRBD1	TRBJ1-2	TGTGCCAGCAGCCGAGGAACAGGGGGGGGCTACACCTTC	CASSRGTGGGYTF